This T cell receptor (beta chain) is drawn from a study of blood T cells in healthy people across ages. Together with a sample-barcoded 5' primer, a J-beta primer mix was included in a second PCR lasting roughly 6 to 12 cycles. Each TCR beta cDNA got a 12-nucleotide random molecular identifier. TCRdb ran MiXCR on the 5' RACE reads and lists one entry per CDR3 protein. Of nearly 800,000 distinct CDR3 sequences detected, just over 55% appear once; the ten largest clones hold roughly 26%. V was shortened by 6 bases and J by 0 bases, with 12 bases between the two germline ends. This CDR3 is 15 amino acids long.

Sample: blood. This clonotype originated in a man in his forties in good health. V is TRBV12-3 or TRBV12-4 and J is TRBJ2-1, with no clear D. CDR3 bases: TGTGCCAGCAGCCCCCCCATATCCTCCTACAATGAGCAGTTCTTC. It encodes CASSPPISSYNEQFF.